The clone carrying this TCR beta chain was counted a single time. This record comes from a study of blood T cell repertoires in COVID-19. Whole-study context: The samples span acute and convalescent COVID-19 from the United States, Italy and Spain.

Germline V gene data show CDR1 as SGHDT and CDR2 as YYEEEE. The V segment lost 2 bases and the J segment 4 bases; nucleotides outside the gene matches: 4. This CDR3 is 17 amino acids long. Per the authors' pipeline: By means of reference gene primer amplification, nucleated cell counts were estimated. TCRdb's copy holds only in-frame clones and misses some; the assay was immunoSEQ multiplex PCR. V and J calls and clone size follow that table, whereas D and trimming were derived from the DNA. Of about 280,000 clones listed, approximately 78% are singletons. This receptor was identified in a man aged 35-49 years who had been exposed to COVID-19. The chain links TRBV5-6 to TRBJ2-6; 12 bases are shared with TRBD2. The source material was PBMCs or T cells enriched from blood (not recorded which). The CDR3 protein is CASSLLAGGMGANVLTF. CDR3 nucleotides: TGTGCCAGCAGCTTACTAGCGGGAGGTATGGGGGCCAACGTCCTGACTTTC.